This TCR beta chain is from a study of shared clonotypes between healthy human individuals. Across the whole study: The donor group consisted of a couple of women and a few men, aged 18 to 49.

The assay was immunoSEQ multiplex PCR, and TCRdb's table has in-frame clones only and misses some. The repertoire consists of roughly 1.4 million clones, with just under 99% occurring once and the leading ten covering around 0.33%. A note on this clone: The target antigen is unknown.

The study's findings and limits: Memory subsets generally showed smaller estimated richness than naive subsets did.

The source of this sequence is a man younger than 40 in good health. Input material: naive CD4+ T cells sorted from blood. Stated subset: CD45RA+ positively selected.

CDR3 DNA: TGTGCCAGCTCACCACAACAGGGGGTTTACGAGCAGTACTTC. This sequence encodes CASSPQQGVYEQYF. The chain employs TRBV18 and TRBJ2-7; 8 nucleotides agree with TRBD1. After removal of 1 base from V and 4 bases from J, the junction contained 3 bases not matched to a gene. CDR3 length equals 14 residues. Per germline, CDR1 KGHSH and CDR2 LQKENI. The whole variable domain, remainder taken from reference TRBV18 and TRBJ2-7, is NAGVMQNPRHLVRRRGQEARLRCSPMKGHSHVYWYRQLPEEGLKFMVYLQKENIIDESGMPKERFSAEFPKEGPSILRIQQVVRGDSAAYFCASSPQQGVYEQYFGPGTRLTVT.